This T cell receptor beta chain was captured by sequencing in a study of T-cell memory formation after mild COVID-19. V lost 6 bases and J 1 base, leaving 10 bases between the germline ends. The CDR3 consists of 15 residues. The germline gives CDR1 PRHDT, CDR2 FYEKMQ (reference sequence). One entry per CDR3 protein results from TCRdb running MiXCR on the 5' RACE reads. Counted here are approximately 270,000 distinct CDR3 sequences, roughly 15% occurring once; the ten biggest clones make up roughly 20%. The specimen was PBMCs or a T cell subset sorted from them (not recorded which). The receptor was derived from a young man who had mild COVID-19 (a few samples of this study predate the infection). Cell type and time point are not known. The chain joins TRBV13 to TRBJ2-6, with TRBD2 as a possible D gene (6 bases). The CDR3 nucleotides read TGTGCCAGCAGTAGGGACTTATCTGGGGCCAACGTCCTGACTTTC. Protein sequence: CASSRDLSGANVLTF.